Reported below is one T cell receptor beta chain. Clones were read by immunoSEQ multiplex PCR, and TCRdb kept only the in-frame ones, dropping some. The sample contains a few million clones, 80% to 95% of which appear only once. These data come from a study of shared clonotypes between healthy human individuals. The V end was cut by 10 bases, the J end by 1 base, with 20 bases between. Germline V gene sequence: CDR1 WSHSY, CDR2 SAAADI. This CDR3 comprises 16 residues. Material: naive CD4+ T cells from PBMCs. Subset in this sample: CD45RA+ positively selected. The receptor's source is a man aged 18 to 30 in good health. Some clones in this sample may be carry-over from other donors' samples. The V call is TRBV10-2, the J call TRBJ1-5; D unresolved. CDR3 sequence: CAILRTWEKSNQPQHF. CDR3 DNA: TGCGCCATACTACGGACTTGGGAAAAAAGCAATCAGCCCCAGCATTTT.